This T cell receptor (beta chain) was found in a study of shared clonotypes between healthy human individuals. Assay used: immunoSEQ multiplex PCR; TCRdb lists only in-frame clones, some missing. The sample has about 1.1 million clones; around 77% are singletons. This CDR3 is 13 amino acids long. V gave up 6 bases and J gave up 5 bases, with 13 bases separating them. Germline lookup yields CDR1 MNHNY and CDR2 SVGAGI (reference sequence). This clone was detected only a few times. This clonotype was sampled from a man aged 18 to 29 in good health. Some clones in this sample may be carry-over from other donors' samples. The source material was memory CD4+ T cells from PBMCs. Subset here: CD45RA-negative fraction. The chain employs TRBV6-6 and TRBJ2-5; possible D gene TRBD2, 5 bases. In DNA, the CDR3 is TGTGCCAGCAGCCCCCTTCGGGGTGAGACCCAGTACTTC. This gives the protein CASSPLRGETQYF.